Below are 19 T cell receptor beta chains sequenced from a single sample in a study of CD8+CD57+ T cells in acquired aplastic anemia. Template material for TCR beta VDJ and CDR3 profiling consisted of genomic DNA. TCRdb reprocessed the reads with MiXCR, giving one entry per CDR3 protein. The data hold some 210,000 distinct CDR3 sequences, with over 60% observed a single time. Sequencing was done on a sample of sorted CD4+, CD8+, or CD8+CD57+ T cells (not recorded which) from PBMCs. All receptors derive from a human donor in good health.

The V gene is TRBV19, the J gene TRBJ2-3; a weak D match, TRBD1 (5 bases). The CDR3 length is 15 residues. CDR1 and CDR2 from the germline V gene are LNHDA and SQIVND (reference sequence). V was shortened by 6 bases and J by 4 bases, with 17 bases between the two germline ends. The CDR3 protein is CASRRTYATSDTQYF. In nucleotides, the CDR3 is TGTGCCAGTAGGCGGACATACGCTACCTCAGATACGCAGTATTTT.

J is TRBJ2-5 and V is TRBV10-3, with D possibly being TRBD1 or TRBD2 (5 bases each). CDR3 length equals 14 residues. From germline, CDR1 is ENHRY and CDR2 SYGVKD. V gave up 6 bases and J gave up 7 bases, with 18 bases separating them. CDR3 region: CAIRGDLGGGTQYF. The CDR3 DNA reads TGTGCCATCAGGGGGGACCTGGGCGGCGGGACCCAGTACTTC.

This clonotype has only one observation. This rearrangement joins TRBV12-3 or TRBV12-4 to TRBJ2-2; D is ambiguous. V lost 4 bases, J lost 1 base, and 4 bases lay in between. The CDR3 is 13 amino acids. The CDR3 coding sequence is TGTGCCAGCAGTTCGCAGAACACCGGGGAGCTGTTTTTT. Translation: CASSSQNTGELFF.

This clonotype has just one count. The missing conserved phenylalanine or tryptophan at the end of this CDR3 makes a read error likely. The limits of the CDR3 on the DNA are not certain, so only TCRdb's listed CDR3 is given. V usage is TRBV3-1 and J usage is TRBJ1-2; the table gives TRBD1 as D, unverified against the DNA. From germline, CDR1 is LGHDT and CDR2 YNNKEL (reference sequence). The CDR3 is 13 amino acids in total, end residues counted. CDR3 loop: CASSRGQGGGYTL.

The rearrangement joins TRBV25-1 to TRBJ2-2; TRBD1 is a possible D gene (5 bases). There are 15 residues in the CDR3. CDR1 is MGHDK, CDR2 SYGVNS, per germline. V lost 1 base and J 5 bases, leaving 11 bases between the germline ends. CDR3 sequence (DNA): TGTGCCAGCAGTGAATTATTTCAGGGAACCGGGGAGCTGTTTTTT. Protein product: CASSELFQGTGELFF.

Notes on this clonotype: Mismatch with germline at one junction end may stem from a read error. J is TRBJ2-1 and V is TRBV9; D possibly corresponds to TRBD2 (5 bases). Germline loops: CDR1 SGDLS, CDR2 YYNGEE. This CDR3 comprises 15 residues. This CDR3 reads CASSLSGDRYNEQFF. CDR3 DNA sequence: TGCGCCAGCAGCTTATCCGGGGATAGGTACAATGAGCAGTTCTTC. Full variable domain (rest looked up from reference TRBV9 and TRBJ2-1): DSGVTQTPKHLITATGQRVTLRCSPRSGDLSVYWYQQSLDQGLQFLIQYYNGEERAKGNILERFSAQQFPDLHSELNLSSLELGDSALYFCASSLSGDRYNEQFFGPGTRLTVL.

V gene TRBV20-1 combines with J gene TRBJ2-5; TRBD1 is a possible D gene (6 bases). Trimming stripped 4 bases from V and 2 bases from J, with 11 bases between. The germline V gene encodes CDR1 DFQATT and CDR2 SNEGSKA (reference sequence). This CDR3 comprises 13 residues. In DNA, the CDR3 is TGCAGTGCTATCCCCAGGGGTCAAGAGACCCAGTACTTC. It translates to CSAIPRGQETQYF.

CDR3 in DNA: TGTGCCAGTAGTCTCGGAGGTAGCGGGATCAATGAGCAGTTCTTC. Protein: CASSLGGSGINEQFF. The chain combines TRBV19 with TRBJ2-1; the match to TRBD2 covers 8 bases. The germline V gene encodes CDR1 LNHDA and CDR2 SQIVND (reference sequence). V was clipped by 5 bases and J by 6 bases; unmatched bases: 9. The CDR3 length is 15 residues.

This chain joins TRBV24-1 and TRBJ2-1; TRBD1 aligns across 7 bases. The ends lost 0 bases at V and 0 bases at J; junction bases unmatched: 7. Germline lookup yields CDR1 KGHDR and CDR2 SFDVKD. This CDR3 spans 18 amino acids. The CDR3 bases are TGTGCCACCAGTGATTTGAGTTACAGGGGTTCCTCCTACAATGAGCAGTTCTTC. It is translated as CATSDLSYRGSSYNEQFF.

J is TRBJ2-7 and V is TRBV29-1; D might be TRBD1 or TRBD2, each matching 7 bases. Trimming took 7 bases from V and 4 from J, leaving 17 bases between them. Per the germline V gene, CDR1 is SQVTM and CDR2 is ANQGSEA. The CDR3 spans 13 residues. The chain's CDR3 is CSASGGVAYEQYF. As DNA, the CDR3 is TGCAGCGCCTCAGGGGGGGTTGCGTACGAGCAGTACTTC.

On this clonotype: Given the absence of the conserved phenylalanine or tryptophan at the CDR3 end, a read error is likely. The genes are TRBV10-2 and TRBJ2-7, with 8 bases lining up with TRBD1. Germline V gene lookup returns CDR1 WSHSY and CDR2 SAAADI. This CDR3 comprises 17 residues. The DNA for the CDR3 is TGCGCCAGTAGTGACCTACAGGGGGTACCCCGGGCCTACGAGCAGTACCTC. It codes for CASSDLQGVPRAYEQYL.

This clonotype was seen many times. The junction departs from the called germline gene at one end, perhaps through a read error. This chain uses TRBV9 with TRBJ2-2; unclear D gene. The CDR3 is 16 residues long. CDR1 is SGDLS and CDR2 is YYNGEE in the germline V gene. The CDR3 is CASSLPGTWNAGELFF. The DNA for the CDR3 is TGTGCCAGCAGCCTACCAGGTACTTGGAACGCCGGGGAGCTGTTTTTT.

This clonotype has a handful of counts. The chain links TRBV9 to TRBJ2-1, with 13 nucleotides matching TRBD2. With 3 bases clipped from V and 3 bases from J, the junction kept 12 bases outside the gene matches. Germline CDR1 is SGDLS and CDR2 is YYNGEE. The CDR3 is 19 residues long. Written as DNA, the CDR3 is TGTGCCAGCAGCGGGCTCACTAGCGGGGGGGCCGGGGTCTACAATGAGCAGTTCTTC. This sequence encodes CASSGLTSGGAGVYNEQFF.

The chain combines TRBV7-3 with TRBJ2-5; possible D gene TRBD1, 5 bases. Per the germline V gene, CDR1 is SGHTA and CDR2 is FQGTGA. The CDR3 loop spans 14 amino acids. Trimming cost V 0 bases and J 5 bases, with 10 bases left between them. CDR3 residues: CASSLTPGRETQYF. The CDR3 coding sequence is TGTGCCAGCAGCTTAACCCCAGGGCGGGAGACCCAGTACTTC.

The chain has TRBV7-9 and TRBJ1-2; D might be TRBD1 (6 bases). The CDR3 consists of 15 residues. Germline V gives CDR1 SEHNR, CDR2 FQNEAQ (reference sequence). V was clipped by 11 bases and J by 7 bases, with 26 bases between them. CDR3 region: CAHEQGQGFAFGYTF. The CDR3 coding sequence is TGTGCCCACGAGCAGGGTCAGGGGTTCGCGTTTGGCTACACCTTC.

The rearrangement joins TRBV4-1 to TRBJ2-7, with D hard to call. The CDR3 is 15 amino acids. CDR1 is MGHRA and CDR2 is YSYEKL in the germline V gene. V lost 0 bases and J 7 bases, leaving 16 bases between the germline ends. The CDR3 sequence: CASSQDLVTVREQYF. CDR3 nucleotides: TGCGCCAGCAGCCAAGATCTTGTAACAGTACGAGAGCAGTACTTC.

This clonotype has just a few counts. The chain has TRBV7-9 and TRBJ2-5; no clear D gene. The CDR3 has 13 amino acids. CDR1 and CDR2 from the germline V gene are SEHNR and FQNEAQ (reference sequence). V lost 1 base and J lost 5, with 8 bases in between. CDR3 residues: CASSLGLKETQYF. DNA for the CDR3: TGTGCCAGCAGCTTAGGACTTAAGGAGACCCAGTACTTC.

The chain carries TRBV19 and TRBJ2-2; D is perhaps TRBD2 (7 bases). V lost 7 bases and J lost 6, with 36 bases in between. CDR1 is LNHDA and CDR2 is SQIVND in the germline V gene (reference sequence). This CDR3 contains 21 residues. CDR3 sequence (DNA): TGTGCCAGTATTCCCCACGGGGGGCGCGATCCGTTGAGGGGCGTACCCGGGGAGCTGTTTTTT. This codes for CASIPHGGRDPLRGVPGELFF. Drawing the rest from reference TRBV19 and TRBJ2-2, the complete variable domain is DGGITQSPKYLFRKEGQNVTLSCEQNLNHDAMYWYRQDPGQGLRLIYYSQIVNDFQKGDIAEGYSVSREKKESFPLTVTSAQKNPTAFYLCASIPHGGRDPLRGVPGELFFGEGSRLTVL.

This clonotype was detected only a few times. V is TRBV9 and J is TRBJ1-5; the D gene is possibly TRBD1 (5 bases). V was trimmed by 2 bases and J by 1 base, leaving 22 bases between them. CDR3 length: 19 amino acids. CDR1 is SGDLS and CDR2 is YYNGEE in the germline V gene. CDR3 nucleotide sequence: TGTGCCAGCAGCGTGGAGCTCTGGGGCGATTCAGGAAGCAATCAGCCCCAGCATTTT. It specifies CASSVELWGDSGSNQPQHF.